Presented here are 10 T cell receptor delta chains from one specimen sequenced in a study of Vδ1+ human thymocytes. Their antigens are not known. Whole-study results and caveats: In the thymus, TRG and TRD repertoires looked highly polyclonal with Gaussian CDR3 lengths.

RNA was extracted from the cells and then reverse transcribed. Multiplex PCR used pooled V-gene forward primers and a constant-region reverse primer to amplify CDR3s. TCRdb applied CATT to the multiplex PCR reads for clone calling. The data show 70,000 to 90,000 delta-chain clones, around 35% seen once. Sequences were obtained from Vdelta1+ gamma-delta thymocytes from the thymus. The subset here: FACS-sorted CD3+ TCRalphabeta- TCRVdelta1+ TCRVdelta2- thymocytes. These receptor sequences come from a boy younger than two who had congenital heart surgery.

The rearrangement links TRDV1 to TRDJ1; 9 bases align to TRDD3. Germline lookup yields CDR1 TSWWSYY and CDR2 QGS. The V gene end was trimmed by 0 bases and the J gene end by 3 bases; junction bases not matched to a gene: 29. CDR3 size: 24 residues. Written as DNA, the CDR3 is TGTGCTCTTGGGGAACTAATCGGGAAGGCGTTTGGTTTACTGGGGGACCGCGAGGCCGATAAACTCATCTTT. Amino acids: CALGELIGKAFGLLGDREADKLIF.

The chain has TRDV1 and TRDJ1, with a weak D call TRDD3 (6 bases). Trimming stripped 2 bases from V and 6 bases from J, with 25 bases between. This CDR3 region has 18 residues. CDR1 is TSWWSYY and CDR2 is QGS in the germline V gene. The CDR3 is CALGESGGLENRLNKLIF. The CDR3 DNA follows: TGTGCTCTTGGGGAAAGTGGGGGCCTCGAGAATCGCCTTAATAAACTCATCTTT.

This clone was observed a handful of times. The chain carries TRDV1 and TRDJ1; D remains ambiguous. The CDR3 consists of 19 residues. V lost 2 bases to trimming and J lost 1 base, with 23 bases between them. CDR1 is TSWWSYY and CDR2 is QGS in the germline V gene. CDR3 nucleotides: TGTGCTCTTGGGGAAGAATCCACCCGAAAACCTTTTCTCACCGATAAACTCATCTTT. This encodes CALGEESTRKPFLTDKLIF.

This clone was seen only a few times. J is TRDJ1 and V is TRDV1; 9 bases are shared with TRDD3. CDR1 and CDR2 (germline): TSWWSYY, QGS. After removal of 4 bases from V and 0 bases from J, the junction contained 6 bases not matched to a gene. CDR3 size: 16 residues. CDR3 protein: CALGATGGAYTDKLIF. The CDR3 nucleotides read TGTGCTCTTGGGGCGACTGGGGGAGCGTACACCGATAAACTCATCTTT.

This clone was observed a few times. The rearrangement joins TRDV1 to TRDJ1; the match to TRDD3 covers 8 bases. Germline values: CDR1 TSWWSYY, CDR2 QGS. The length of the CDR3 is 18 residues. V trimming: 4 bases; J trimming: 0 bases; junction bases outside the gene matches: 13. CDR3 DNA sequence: TGTGCTCTTGGGGGTCTGGCCCTGGGGGACCCTTACACCGATAAACTCATCTTT. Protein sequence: CALGGLALGDPYTDKLIF.

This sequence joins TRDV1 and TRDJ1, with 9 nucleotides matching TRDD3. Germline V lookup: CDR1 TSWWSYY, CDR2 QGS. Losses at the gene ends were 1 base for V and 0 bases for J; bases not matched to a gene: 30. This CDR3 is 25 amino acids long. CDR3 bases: TGTGCTCTTGGGGAACAGTGCTGGGGCATCCTACGAGATTTGACTGGGGGACGTAACACCGATAAACTCATCTTT. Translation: CALGEQCWGILRDLTGGRNTDKLIF.

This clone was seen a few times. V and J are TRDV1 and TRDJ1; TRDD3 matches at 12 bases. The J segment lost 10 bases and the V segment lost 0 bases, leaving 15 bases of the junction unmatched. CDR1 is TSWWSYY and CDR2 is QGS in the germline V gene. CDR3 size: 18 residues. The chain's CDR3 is CALGELSSHPIWGIRLIF. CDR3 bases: TGTGCTCTTGGGGAACTTTCATCCCACCCCATCTGGGGGATACGACTCATCTTT.

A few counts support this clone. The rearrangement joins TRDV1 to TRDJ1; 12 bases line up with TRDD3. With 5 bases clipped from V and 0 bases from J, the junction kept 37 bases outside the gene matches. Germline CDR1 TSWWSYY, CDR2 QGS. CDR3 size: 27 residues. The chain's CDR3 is CALGLPPYPASCTGGYLDTLYTDKLIF. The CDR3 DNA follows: TGTGCTCTTGGGCTTCCTCCATATCCGGCATCCTGTACTGGGGGATACCTTGACACCTTGTACACCGATAAACTCATCTTT.

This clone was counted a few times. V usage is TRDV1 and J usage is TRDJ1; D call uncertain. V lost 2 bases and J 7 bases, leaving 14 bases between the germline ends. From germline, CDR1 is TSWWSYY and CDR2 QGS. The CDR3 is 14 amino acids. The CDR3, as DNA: TGTGCTCTTGGGGAAAACCGTCCGAGCACTAAACTCATCTTT. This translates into CALGENRPSTKLIF.

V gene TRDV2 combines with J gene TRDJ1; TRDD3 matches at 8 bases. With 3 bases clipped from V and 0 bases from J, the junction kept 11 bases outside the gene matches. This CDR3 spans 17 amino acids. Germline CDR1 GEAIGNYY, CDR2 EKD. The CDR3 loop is CACDYDAGGQYTDKLIF. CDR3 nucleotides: TGTGCCTGTGACTACGACGCTGGGGGACAGTACACCGATAAACTCATCTTT.